Presented here are 25 T cell receptor beta chains from one specimen sequenced in a study of regulatory T cells in long-lasting Graves disease. Construction of the TCR beta libraries employed iRepertoire HTBI primers in conjunction with Arm-PCR of CDR3 regions. TCRdb itself ran the multiplex PCR reads through MiXCR, one entry per CDR3 protein. The repertoire includes 400,000 to 500,000 distinct CDR3 sequences, 20% to 25% of them detected once, and roughly 7% sits in the top ten. The sample's time point: persistent/refractory GD, antithyroid drugs over 5 years with positive TRAb. From RNA extracted from PBMCs, the TCR library was made. Specimen: peripheral blood mononuclear cells (PBMCs), collected when the disease was refractory, from a patient treated with antithyroid drugs. These receptors all come from a female donor with Graves disease.

This clonotype was detected ten times or more. The chain carries TRBV29-1 and TRBJ1-1; D perhaps matches TRBD1 (5 bases). The V gene's germline CDR1 is SQVTM and CDR2 ANQGSEA. This CDR3 has 13 residues. The V end was cut by 3 bases, the J end by 0 bases, with 8 bases between. The DNA of the CDR3 is TGCAGCGTTGACGACAGACTGAACACTGAAGCTTTCTTT. Protein: CSVDDRLNTEAFF.

The table lists this clonotype with many counts. The chain couples TRBV24-1 to TRBJ2-5, with 9 bases lining up with TRBD1. Per the germline V gene, CDR1 is KGHDR and CDR2 is SFDVKD. This CDR3 has 15 amino acids. The V segment lost 3 bases and the J segment 5 bases; nucleotides outside the gene matches: 6. CDR3 region: CATSDPGQGRETQYF. Here the CDR3 DNA reads TGTGCCACCAGTGATCCGGGACAGGGCCGGGAGACCCAGTACTTC.

This clonotype was seen at least ten times. The CDR3 reads CASIATGASYEQYF. The CDR3 nucleotides read TGTGCCAGCATAGCAACCGGGGCCTCCTACGAGCAGTACTTC. The V call is TRBV28, the J call TRBJ2-7; either TRBD1 or TRBD2 may supply D (5 bases each). Trimming removed 7 bases from V and 0 bases from J, with 13 bases in between. Germline-derived CDR1 and CDR2 are MDHEN and SYDVKM. This CDR3 region has 14 residues.

In this sample, this clonotype turned up many times. The chain is built from TRBV19 and TRBJ1-1, with D perhaps TRBD1 (6 bases). This CDR3 contains 14 residues. From germline, CDR1 is LNHDA and CDR2 SQIVND (reference sequence). Trimming cost V 4 bases and J 3 bases, with 12 bases left between them. The CDR3 DNA sequence: TGTGCCAGTAGTAGCCAGGGGTTGGACACTGAAGCTTTCTTT. Translation: CASSSQGLDTEAFF.

The gene calls are TRBV30 and TRBJ1-1; possible D gene TRBD1, 6 bases. Trimming removed 2 bases at V and 3 bases at J, with 13 bases between. CDR1 is GTSNPN, CDR2 SVGIG, per germline (reference sequence). This CDR3 comprises 14 residues. CDR3 protein: CAWSPGAKDTEAFF. CDR3 nucleotide sequence: TGTGCCTGGAGTCCGGGGGCAAAGGACACTGAAGCTTTCTTT.

The chain recombines TRBV19 with TRBJ1-2; D call uncertain. The length of the CDR3 is 12 residues. Deletions cut 7 bases from V and 6 bases from J, with 12 bases between. CDR1 and CDR2 from the germline V gene are LNHDA and SQIVND (reference sequence). CDR3 in amino acids: CASMIGGDGYTF. CDR3 nucleotides: TGTGCCAGTATGATTGGCGGGGATGGCTACACCTTC.

A note on this clonotype: A much larger clone is a single base away; this may be a read error. No conserved phenylalanine or tryptophan ends this CDR3, so it is likely a read error. The chain has TRBV6-1 and TRBJ2-7; 10 bases line up with TRBD2. The J segment lost 2 bases and the V segment lost 6 bases, leaving 10 bases of the junction unmatched. Per the germline V gene, CDR1 is MNHNS and CDR2 is SASEGT. The CDR3 consists of 16 residues. CDR3 nucleotides: TGTGCCAGCAGACGACTAGCGGGTAAACAACCCTACGAGCAGTACCTC. It translates to CASRRLAGKQPYEQYL.

The table lists this clonotype with many counts. The chain joins TRBV12-3 or TRBV12-4 to TRBJ1-1; 7 positions match TRBD1. The CDR3 sequence is 12 residues long. The junction had 2 bases not matched to a gene; V was cut back by 0 bases and J by 10 bases. CDR3 DNA: TGTGCCAGCAGTTTAGCGGAGGGGGCAGCTTTCTTT. Amino acids: CASSLAEGAAFF.

A few counts support this clonotype. J is TRBJ1-3 and V is TRBV28; TRBD1 aligns across 7 bases. Germline V lookup: CDR1 MDHEN, CDR2 SYDVKM. The V and J ends lost 6 bases and 0 bases, in that order; junction bases with no gene match: 11. The length of the CDR3 is 17 residues. The CDR3: CASRQPGQPLSGNTIYF. The DNA for the CDR3 is TGTGCCAGCAGACAACCGGGACAGCCCCTCTCTGGAAACACCATATATTTT.

The chain recombines TRBV20-1 with TRBJ2-7, with 9 nucleotides matching TRBD2. The germline V gene has CDR1 DFQATT and CDR2 SNEGSKA (reference sequence). V lost 2 bases to trimming and J lost 5 bases; unmatched junction nucleotides: 7. This CDR3 spans 14 amino acids. Written as DNA, the CDR3 is TGCAGTGCTAGATTAGCGGGAGAGTTTCACGAGCAGTACTTC. Amino acids: CSARLAGEFHEQYF.

This clonotype was seen at least ten times. The CDR3 spells CASSRQVDQPQHF. Written as DNA, the CDR3 is TGTGCCAGCAGCAGACAAGTAGATCAGCCCCAGCATTTT. The chain joins TRBV6-1 to TRBJ1-5; D is unclear. Germline CDR1 is MNHNS and CDR2 is SASEGT. The CDR3 is 13 amino acids. V dropped 6 bases and J dropped 5 bases, with 11 bases sitting between them.

This clonotype has only a few counts. The chain recombines TRBV7-6 with TRBJ1-4; a possible D gene is TRBD1 (6 bases). The ends were cut back, 4 bases at V and 6 bases at J, with 12 bases in the middle. This CDR3 is 14 amino acids long. Germline CDR1 is SGHVS and CDR2 is FNYEAQ. Here the CDR3 reads CASSSRRGDEKLFF. DNA of the CDR3: TGTGCCAGCAGCTCCCGCAGGGGTGATGAAAAACTGTTTTTT. Full variable domain (rest looked up from reference TRBV7-6 and TRBJ1-4): GAGVSQSPRYKVTKRGQDVALRCDPISGHVSLYWYRQALGQGPEFLTYFNYEAQQDKSGLPNDRFSAERPEGSISTLTIQRTEQRDSAMYRCASSSRRGDEKLFFGSGTQLSVL.

This clonotype appeared a few times. V is TRBV7-9 and J is TRBJ2-5; D is undetermined. Germline lookup yields CDR1 SEHNR and CDR2 FQNEAQ (reference sequence). Trimming stripped 5 bases from V and 3 bases from J, with 10 bases between. The CDR3 is made up of 13 amino acids. The CDR3 reads CASSQRPEETQYF. Written as DNA, the CDR3 is TGTGCCAGCAGCCAACGACCGGAAGAGACCCAGTACTTC.

This clonotype was seen only a few times. The CDR3 protein is CSARESHQPQHF. CDR3 coding DNA: TGCAGTGCTAGAGAGTCCCATCAGCCCCAGCATTTT. The V call is TRBV20-1, the J call TRBJ1-5; no firm D call. The CDR3 extends over 12 amino acids. Per germline, CDR1 DFQATT and CDR2 SNEGSKA (reference sequence). Deletions cut 0 bases from V and 5 bases from J, with 5 bases between.

The genes are TRBV19 and TRBJ1-1; TRBD1 agrees at 7 bases. CDR3 size: 14 residues. The germline CDR1 and CDR2 sequences are LNHDA and SQIVND (reference sequence). Trimming took 4 bases from V and 5 from J; bases not matched to a gene: 7. CDR3 amino acids: CASSRETGVTEAFF. DNA for the CDR3: TGTGCCAGTAGTAGAGAAACAGGGGTGACTGAAGCTTTCTTT. Supplemented by reference TRBV19 and TRBJ1-1, the full variable domain reads DGGITQSPKYLFRKEGQNVTLSCEQNLNHDAMYWYRQDPGQGLRLIYYSQIVNDFQKGDIAEGYSVSREKKESFPLTVTSAQKNPTAFYLCASSRETGVTEAFFGQGTRLTVV.

This clonotype was observed many times. V usage is TRBV6-2 or TRBV6-3 and J usage is TRBJ2-4, with TRBD2 identical over 8 bases. The CDR3 loop spans 17 amino acids. Germline V gene sequence: CDR1 MNHEY, CDR2 SVGEGT. V shed 4 bases and J 4 bases; nucleotides not matched to a gene: 12. The CDR3 protein is CASSFPPGGWEKNIQYF. The CDR3 coding sequence is TGTGCCAGCAGTTTTCCTCCGGGAGGGTGGGAGAAAAACATTCAGTACTTC.

J is TRBJ1-1 and V is TRBV7-3, with TRBD1 matching over 8 bases. The CDR3 covers 18 residues. Germline trimming cut 1 base from V and 0 bases from J; bases unmatched to any gene: 10. Germline CDR1 is SGHTA and CDR2 is FQGTGA. CDR3 DNA sequence: TGTGCCAGCAGCTTAAGTGGCACAGGGGGGACCTTGAACACTGAAGCTTTCTTT. Protein sequence: CASSLSGTGGTLNTEAFF.

This clonotype showed up just a few times. The chain joins TRBV5-1 to TRBJ1-1; 7 bases align to TRBD1. The ends lost 0 bases at V and 5 bases at J; junction bases unmatched: 4. Germline loops: CDR1 SGHRS, CDR2 YFSETQ. CDR3 length equals 14 residues. The CDR3: CASSLATGATEAFF. CDR3 DNA sequence: TGCGCCAGCAGCTTGGCTACAGGGGCAACTGAAGCTTTCTTT.

Concerning this clonotype itself: Possible read error: a much larger clone is one base away. The V gene is TRBV28, the J gene TRBJ2-3, with 13 bases lining up with TRBD2. V was clipped by 8 bases and J by 5 bases; unmatched bases: 10. Per the germline V gene, CDR1 is MDHEN and CDR2 is SYDVKM. The CDR3 runs to 16 residues. Here the CDR3 DNA reads TGTGCCAGCGGTCCCTTGGGACTAGCGGGAAGAGATACGCAGTATTTT. It translates to CASGPLGLAGRDTQYF. Full variable domain (remainder filled in from reference TRBV28 and TRBJ2-3): DVKVTQSSRYLVKRTGEKVFLECVQDMDHENMFWYRQDPGLGLRLIYFSYDVKMKEKGDIPEGYSVSREKKERFSLILESASTNQTSMYLCASGPLGLAGRDTQYFGPGTRLTVL.

This clonotype was picked up a small number of times. CDR3 nucleotides: TGTGCCAGCAGGGGGGTGGGGAGACAGGGAGACAATGAGCAGTTCTTC. It is translated as CASRGVGRQGDNEQFF. The V and J genes are TRBV6-1 and TRBJ2-1, with TRBD1 matching over 7 bases. Unmatched junction bases numbered 13, after V lost 6 bases and J lost 5 bases. The germline V gene encodes CDR1 MNHNS and CDR2 SASEGT. The CDR3 is 16 residues long.

This clonotype appeared a few times. J is TRBJ1-1 and V is TRBV11-2; 11 bases map to TRBD1. V lost 6 bases and J lost 4; bases outside the gene matches: 7. The CDR3 runs 15 residues. Germline V gives CDR1 SGHAT, CDR2 FQNNGV. The CDR3 spells CASRNTGTGGTEAFF. CDR3 coding DNA: TGTGCCAGCAGGAATACCGGGACAGGGGGCACTGAAGCTTTCTTT.

The chain combines TRBV20-1 with TRBJ1-4, with D maybe TRBD1 (6 bases). Trimming cost V 3 bases and J 8 bases, with 16 bases left between them. The length of the CDR3 is 14 residues. CDR1 and CDR2 from the germline V gene are DFQATT and SNEGSKA (reference sequence). The CDR3 DNA reads TGCAGTGCTAGCCCGGACAGAGGAGAGGAAAAACTGTTTTTT. It yields the protein CSASPDRGEEKLFF.

V gene TRBV12-3 or TRBV12-4 combines with J gene TRBJ2-3; unclear D gene. This CDR3 region has 15 residues. V gave up 5 bases and J gave up 5 bases, with 17 bases separating them. The CDR3 DNA sequence: TGTGCCAGCAGTATAAATGGTCGACGTGGAGATACGCAGTATTTT. Translation: CASSINGRRGDTQYF.

V usage is TRBV20-1 and J usage is TRBJ1-1; the D is unclear. Trimming shortened V by 0 bases and J by 4 bases, and 21 bases separated the two germline ends. Germline V gene lookup returns CDR1 DFQATT and CDR2 SNEGSKA (reference sequence). The CDR3 totals 17 residues. The CDR3 region is CSARDRRLHTEGTEAFF. DNA for the CDR3: TGCAGTGCTAGAGATAGACGACTGCACACAGAAGGCACTGAAGCTTTCTTT.

This clonotype was picked up many times. V gene TRBV2 combines with J gene TRBJ2-5; 12 positions agree with TRBD2. The germline gives CDR1 SNHLY, CDR2 FYNNEI. This CDR3 has 16 amino acids. J was trimmed by 5 bases and V by 6 bases; bases with no gene match: 10. CDR3 loop: CASRRLAGARGETQYF. The CDR3 bases are TGTGCCAGCAGGAGACTAGCGGGGGCTCGGGGGGAGACCCAGTACTTC. The entire variable domain, with the rest obtained from reference TRBV2 and TRBJ2-5, is as follows: EPEVTQTPSHQVTQMGQEVILRCVPISNHLYFYWYRQILGQKVEFLVSFYNNEISEKSEIFDDQFSVERPDGSNFTLKIRSTKLEDSAMYFCASRRLAGARGETQYFGPGTRLLVL.